Presented here are 6 T cell receptor beta chains from one specimen sequenced in a study of immune cell composition in non-small cell lung cancer. Here immunoSEQ multiplex PCR was the method, and the copy in TCRdb shows in-frame clones only, minus some. This table has under 3,000 clones, around 85% appearing once. Sequencing used lung tumor tissue. Receptors originate from a human donor with non-small cell lung cancer.

The chain employs TRBV10-1 and TRBJ2-3, with 8 bases fitting TRBD2. Looked up from germline, CDR1 is WNHNN and CDR2 is SYGVQD (reference sequence). The CDR3 is 15 amino acids. The V segment lost 2 bases and the J segment 3 bases; nucleotides outside the gene matches: 4. CDR3 protein: CASSEPGLGTDTQYF. Here the CDR3 DNA reads TGCGCCAGCAGTGAGCCGGGACTAGGTACAGATACGCAGTATTTT.

The CDR3, as DNA: TGTGCCAGCAGGATTATGGACAGGGTGGGCGAGCAGTACTTC. This encodes CASRIMDRVGEQYF. This rearrangement joins TRBV6-6 to TRBJ2-7; 8 bases line up with TRBD1. V lost 6 bases to trimming and J lost 6 bases; unmatched junction nucleotides: 10. The V gene's germline CDR1 is MNHNY and CDR2 SVGAGI (reference sequence). The CDR3 contains 14 residues.

Written as DNA, the CDR3 is TGCGCCAGCAGCCAAGATTTTGGAGGGGCAAACATTCAGTACTTC. Protein product: CASSQDFGGANIQYF. The chain carries TRBV4-3 and TRBJ2-4; tentative D call: TRBD2 (6 bases). Between the trimmed V and J ends, which lost 0 bases and 6 bases, there was a span of 12 bases. This CDR3 is 15 amino acids long. The V gene's germline CDR1 is LGHNA and CDR2 YSLEER.

The chain combines TRBV5-1 with TRBJ2-7, with D perhaps TRBD1 (6 bases). CDR3 size: 13 residues. Germline CDR1 and CDR2: SGHRS and YFSETQ. V gave up 8 bases and J gave up 1 base, with 13 bases separating them. In DNA form, the CDR3 reads TGCGCCAGTACCATACAGGGATCCTACGAGCAGTACTTC. This sequence encodes CASTIQGSYEQYF.

The rearrangement links TRBV6-6 to TRBJ1-3; TRBD1 is a possible D gene (5 bases). The germline V gene encodes CDR1 MNHNY and CDR2 SVGAGI (reference sequence). Trimming stripped 2 bases from V and 2 bases from J, with 13 bases between. The CDR3 has 16 amino acids. The CDR3 is CASSYGAGETGNTIYF. CDR3 nucleotide sequence: TGTGCCAGCAGTTACGGGGCGGGGGAAACTGGAAACACCATATATTTT.

The chain has TRBV15 and TRBJ1-2; the match to TRBD1 covers 9 bases. There are 17 residues in the CDR3. The germline gives CDR1 LNHNV, CDR2 YYDKDF (reference sequence). V lost 5 bases to trimming and J lost 0 bases; unmatched junction nucleotides: 10. CDR3: CATSGGQGIKSNYGYTF. The DNA of the CDR3 is TGTGCCACCAGCGGGGGACAGGGCATTAAATCTAACTATGGCTACACCTTC.